These T cell receptor beta chains were read from a single sample in a study of blood T cell repertoires in COVID-19. Assay: immunoSEQ multiplex PCR; the TCRdb copy retains only in-frame clones and omits some. Of hundreds of thousands of clones in the sample, roughly 84% are singletons; the top ten hold approximately 2.2%. Sequenced material: peripheral blood. The receptor set was obtained from a woman in her 40s who had recovered from COVID-19. CDR3s leave out the opening cysteine and the closing phenylalanine or tryptophan.

TRBV19 | ASSSTGGQY
TRBV30 | AWSVLAGALTGELF
TRBV19 | ASSSTWAPGVWNSPLH
TRBV6-1 | ASSEGWGLDFTGELF
TRBV19 | ASSIMMGQGGADTQY
TRBV11-3 | ASRQFADTQY
TRBV14 | ASSQGGFRGLLPYEQY
TRBV30 | AWGGQWPGSPLH
TRBV2 | ASRKEQVATNEKLF
TRBV4-1 | ASSARRIEPGELF
TRBV13 | ASSLSGKNTEAF
TRBV7-9 | ASSLGTSGTDTQY
TRBV7-2 | ASSSRLAGGSYEQY
TRBV7-3 | ASSTHRDRLNEQF
TRBV27 | ASSFSTRSPRNIQY
TRBV5-1 | ASTVAGYPNEKLF
TRBV19 | ASSRRDLSGANVLT
TRBV11-1 | ASSLVGTGDEKLF
TRBV7-2 | ASSYRPITDTQY
TRBV28 | ASSLLTARYEQY
TRBV7-2 | ASSARTGFYEQY
TRBV19 | ASSMTGDYGYT
TRBV18 | ASSTQGFDGETQY
TRBV6-5 | ASSYSRDYEQY
TRBV27 | ASSLSGGFSDTQY
TRBV18 | ASSPGRQGREKLF
TRBV7-2 | ASSLWREADTQY
TRBV23-1 | ASSQSVEPFHEQY
TRBV6-5 | ASSFFHREGTGELF
TRBV4-1 | ASSPGVKNIQY
TRBV18 | ASTPTGSSYEQY
TRBV30 | AWNPSQAMNSPLH
TRBV5-1 | ASSDLAGVKNNEQF